The 9 T cell receptor beta chains below were found in one sample sequenced in a study of blood T cell repertoires in COVID-19. TCRdb's copy holds only in-frame clones and misses some; the assay was immunoSEQ multiplex PCR. The sample yields about 100,000 clones, roughly 89% seen once. The sample taken for sequencing was peripheral blood. Every receptor here comes from a man in his 70s with acute or convalescent COVID-19.

This chain connects TRBV5-1 to TRBJ2-5; D remains ambiguous. Germline V gives CDR1 SGHRS, CDR2 YFSETQ. V was cut by 1 base and J by 5 bases, with 3 bases left in between. The CDR3 sequence is 11 residues long. The CDR3 DNA reads as TGCGCCAGCAGCTTGCTTGAGACCCAGTACTTC. Translating gives CASSLLETQYF.

The rearrangement links TRBV6-2 or TRBV6-3 to TRBJ1-6; the D is unclear. The germline V gene has CDR1 MNHEY and CDR2 SVGEGT. The CDR3 sequence is 14 residues long. V lost 5 bases, J lost 9 bases, and 14 bases lay in between. The CDR3 here is CASSPEGRPSPLHF. The CDR3, as DNA: TGTGCCAGCAGTCCGGAGGGTCGACCTTCACCCCTCCACTTT.

This chain connects TRBV11-2 to TRBJ2-1; D gene uncertain. Germline loops: CDR1 SGHAT, CDR2 FQNNGV. The length of the CDR3 is 14 residues. Trimming cost V 3 bases and J 3 bases, with 9 bases left between them. The CDR3 reads CASSFGQVYNEQFF. The CDR3 bases are TGTGCCAGCAGCTTTGGGCAGGTCTACAATGAGCAGTTCTTC. Full variable domain (missing parts from reference TRBV11-2 and TRBJ2-1): EAGVAQSPRYKIIEKRQSVAFWCNPISGHATLYWYQQILGQGPKLLIQFQNNGVVDDSQLPKDRFSAERLKGVDSTLKIQPAKLEDSAVYLCASSFGQVYNEQFFGPGTRLTVL.

This clone was found once. J is TRBJ1-4 and V is TRBV3-1 (or the pseudogene TRBV3-2), with TRBD1 matching over 8 bases. Per germline, CDR1 LGHDT and CDR2 YNNKEL (reference sequence). There are 20 residues in the CDR3. Germline trimming cut 0 bases from V and 0 bases from J; bases unmatched to any gene: 12. The DNA for the CDR3 is TGTGCCAGCAGCCAAGAGTCGGACAGGGAAGGGACAGCAACTAATGAAAAACTGTTTTTT. Residues: CASSQESDREGTATNEKLFF.

This clone appeared a single time. The V and J genes are TRBV30 and TRBJ1-4; 7 positions match TRBD1. CDR3 length equals 15 residues. Germline V lookup: CDR1 GTSNPN, CDR2 SVGIG (reference sequence). V dropped 0 bases and J dropped 8; count of bases not matched to a gene: 9. CDR3 region: CAWSVGGGVGEKLFF. The CDR3 DNA is TGTGCCTGGAGTGTAGGAGGGGGCGTAGGCGAAAAACTGTTTTTT.

The chain couples TRBV20-1 to TRBJ1-2, with D unclear. Germline V gene sequence: CDR1 DFQATT, CDR2 SNEGSKA (reference sequence). Trimming stripped 8 bases from V and 2 bases from J, with 9 bases between. The CDR3 loop spans 11 amino acids. DNA of the CDR3: TGCAGTAGCGGACGGAACTATGGCTACACCTTC. It is translated as CSSGRNYGYTF.

This clone was counted between two and nine times. The V and J genes are TRBV11-3 and TRBJ2-1; no clear D. The CDR3 spans 14 residues. Germline values: CDR1 SGHNT, CDR2 YENEEA. Between the trimmed V and J ends, which lost 5 bases and 5 bases, there was a span of 13 bases. CDR3 amino acids: CASSLSPGDNEQFF. CDR3 nucleotide sequence: TGTGCCAGCAGCCTAAGCCCGGGTGACAATGAGCAGTTCTTC. Filled out from reference TRBV11-3 and TRBJ2-1, the complete variable domain reads EAGVVQSPRYKIIEKKQPVAFWCNPISGHNTLYWYLQNLGQGPELLIRYENEEAVDDSQLPKDRFSAERLKGVDSTLKIQPAELGDSAVYLCASSLSPGDNEQFFGPGTRLTVL.

The J gene is TRBJ1-1, the V gene TRBV2; 9 bases line up with TRBD1. Germline V gives CDR1 SNHLY, CDR2 FYNNEI. The length of the CDR3 is 16 residues. V lost 5 bases to trimming and J lost 3 bases; unmatched junction nucleotides: 10. Here the CDR3 DNA reads TGTGCCAGCAGTATCCAAGGGGACAGGGAGGACACTGAAGCTTTCTTT. This sequence encodes CASSIQGDREDTEAFF.

This chain links TRBV27 with TRBJ1-1, with 8 bases matching TRBD1. CDR3 size: 13 residues. V shed 3 bases, J shed 9 bases, and the junction held 6 bases outside the gene matches. Germline V gives CDR1 MNHEY, CDR2 SMNVEV (reference sequence). The chain's CDR3 is CASSLLTGGKAFF. CDR3 nucleotide sequence: TGTGCCAGCAGTTTGTTAACAGGGGGGAAAGCTTTCTTT.